The T cell receptor beta chain under discussion was sequenced for a study of T cell responses to AZD1222 COVID-19 vaccine. Broader study findings: The study sampled repertoires only after the peak T cell response. Close to half of all spike-specific TCRs reportedly target regions of the variants that are unmutated. Seropositive AZD1222 recipients at baseline numbered only six or seven. Researchers report vaccine-associated CD4 TCRs spanning spike, with dominance at 160-218 and 743-854.

Using immunoSEQ multiplex PCR, the repertoire was profiled, and TCRdb retains in-frame clones only, with some absent. The table lists around 120,000 clones, about nine tenths of them singletons, with 11% to 15% in the top ten. Details on this clone: The target antigen is unknown.

The V gene's germline CDR1 is LNHDA and CDR2 SQIVND (reference sequence). The V gene lost 5 bases and the J gene lost 4 bases, with 26 bases spanning the gap. The CDR3 runs 18 residues. The V and J genes are TRBV19 and TRBJ1-2; TRBD1 might be the D (5 bases). This specimen was peripheral blood, taken on day 0 of AZD1222 vaccination. This TCR was recovered from an adult in good health. The CDR3 spells CASSPPLSAVRGTYGYTF. CDR3 nucleotide sequence: TGTGCCAGTAGTCCCCCACTGTCGGCGGTGAGGGGCACCTATGGCTACACCTTC.